The 8 T cell receptor beta chains listed next were all sequenced from one sample in a study of blood T cell repertoires in COVID-19. TCRdb's copy holds only in-frame clones and misses some; the assay was immunoSEQ multiplex PCR. Here the sample spans 200,000 or so clones, 88% being singletons. The specimen sequenced was peripheral blood. The origin of the receptors is a woman aged 60 to 75 with acute or convalescent COVID-19.

The chain combines TRBV3-1 (or the pseudogene TRBV3-2) with TRBJ1-1; D gene ambiguous. V was cut by 8 bases and J by 0 bases, with 13 bases left in between. Germline V lookup: CDR1 LGHDT, CDR2 YNNKEL (reference sequence). The CDR3 has 14 amino acids. The chain's CDR3 is CASSLRGMNTEAFF. CDR3 DNA sequence: TGTGCCAGCTCCCTTCGTGGCATGAACACTGAAGCTTTCTTT.

This clone was counted between two and nine times. The chain has TRBV18 and TRBJ1-1; no reliable D call. Germline CDR1 is KGHSH and CDR2 is LQKENI. The CDR3 is made up of 16 amino acids. The V and J ends lost 3 bases and 2 bases respectively, with 16 bases between them. CDR3 sequence (DNA): TGTGCCAGCTCACCCTCGAAACTTCGTATAAACACTGAAGCTTTCTTT. Its translation is CASSPSKLRINTEAFF. Full variable domain (outside the CDR3, taken from reference TRBV18 and TRBJ1-1): NAGVMQNPRHLVRRRGQEARLRCSPMKGHSHVYWYRQLPEEGLKFMVYLQKENIIDESGMPKERFSAEFPKEGPSILRIQQVVRGDSAAYFCASSPSKLRINTEAFFGQGTRLTVV.

The chain uses TRBV3-1 (or the pseudogene TRBV3-2) and TRBJ2-2; tentatively, D is TRBD1 (5 bases). There are 14 residues in the CDR3. V lost 5 bases, J lost 6 bases, and 13 bases lay in between. Germline V gene data show CDR1 as LGHDT and CDR2 as YNNKEL (reference sequence). CDR3 DNA: TGTGCCAGCAGCGAGGCGTGGGGCGCCGGGGAGCTGTTTTTT. This encodes CASSEAWGAGELFF.

This clone was picked up one time. The V and J genes are TRBV6-5 and TRBJ2-1, with 10 nucleotides matching TRBD1. The germline V gene has CDR1 MNHEY and CDR2 SVGAGI. V gave up 6 bases and J gave up 8 bases; unmatched junction bases: 10. The CDR3 extends over 15 amino acids. This CDR3 reads CASRDRGRPEDEQFF. In nucleotides, the CDR3 is TGTGCCAGCAGGGACAGGGGGAGGCCCGAGGATGAGCAGTTCTTC.

This sequence joins TRBV6-2 or TRBV6-3 and TRBJ1-1, with a tentative D call TRBD1 (5 bases). Germline V gene sequence: CDR1 MNHEY, CDR2 SVGEGT. Trimming shortened V by 0 bases and J by 11 bases, and 13 bases separated the two germline ends. The CDR3 totals 13 residues. The CDR3 DNA reads as TGTGCCAGCAGTTACTCTCTCCCAGGGTACGCTTTCTTT. Translating gives CASSYSLPGYAFF.

V gene TRBV5-1 combines with J gene TRBJ2-3; 10 bases agree with TRBD2. This CDR3 is 14 amino acids long. Germline V gives CDR1 SGHRS, CDR2 YFSETQ. Trimming at V came to 5 bases and at J to 7 bases, leaving 7 bases not matched to a gene. DNA for the CDR3: TGCGCCAGCAGAGCGGGAGGGCCCCAGTATACGCAGTATTTT. Translating it yields CASRAGGPQYTQYF.

The chain recombines TRBV14 with TRBJ2-7; D is unclear. In germline, CDR1 is SGHDN, CDR2 FVKESK. Trimming cost V 4 bases and J 0 bases, with 10 bases left between them. The CDR3 spans 14 residues. CDR3 protein: CASSPLWSSYEQYF. DNA of the CDR3: TGTGCCAGCAGCCCCTTGTGGAGCTCCTACGAGCAGTACTTC. Supplemented by reference TRBV14 and TRBJ2-7, the full variable domain reads EAGVTQFPSHSVIEKGQTVTLRCDPISGHDNLYWYRRVMGKEIKFLLHFVKESKQDESGMPNNRFLAERTGGTYSTLKVQPAELEDSGVYFCASSPLWSSYEQYFGPGTRLTVT.

The chain has TRBV5-1 and TRBJ2-5, with 10 bases fitting TRBD1. The trim removed 2 bases at V and 3 bases at J, leaving 4 bases unmatched. CDR1 and CDR2 (germline): SGHRS, YFSETQ. This CDR3 is built from 15 residues. CDR3 bases: TGCGCCAGCAGCTTTCCCGGGACAGGGGAAGAGACCCAGTACTTC. Encoded protein: CASSFPGTGEETQYF.